This T cell receptor (beta chain) was observed in a study of cytomegalovirus exposure and HLA in healthy donors. J was trimmed by 2 bases and V by 5 bases; bases with no gene match: 5. There are 14 residues in the CDR3. Looked up from germline, CDR1 is SGHNT and CDR2 is YENEEA. PCR primers comprised 60 Vbeta and 13 Jbeta primers. Clones were sequenced by immunoSEQ multiplex PCR, and TCRdb holds only the in-frame ones, with some missing. The sample includes fewer than 200,000 clones, 83% seen only once; the top ten take about 1.6%. The study's findings and limits: Earlier analysis found most TCR beta V segments productive about 90% or about 30% of the time. Several of the most significant clusters were apparently associated with common viral pathogens in a later analysis. An Asian-associated ancestry cluster reportedly showed fewer N-insertions than the roughly 700-donor mean in a later analysis.

Regarding this clone: The antigen is undetermined.

The sequence came from a man in his fifties in good health and CMV-seronegative. The chain links TRBV11-3 to TRBJ2-7; TRBD1 matches 8 bases. Sequencing was carried out using PBMCs. In DNA, the CDR3 is TGTGCCAGCAGCCCCCGGACAGGGCCCTACGAGCAGTACTTC. It yields the protein CASSPRTGPYEQYF.